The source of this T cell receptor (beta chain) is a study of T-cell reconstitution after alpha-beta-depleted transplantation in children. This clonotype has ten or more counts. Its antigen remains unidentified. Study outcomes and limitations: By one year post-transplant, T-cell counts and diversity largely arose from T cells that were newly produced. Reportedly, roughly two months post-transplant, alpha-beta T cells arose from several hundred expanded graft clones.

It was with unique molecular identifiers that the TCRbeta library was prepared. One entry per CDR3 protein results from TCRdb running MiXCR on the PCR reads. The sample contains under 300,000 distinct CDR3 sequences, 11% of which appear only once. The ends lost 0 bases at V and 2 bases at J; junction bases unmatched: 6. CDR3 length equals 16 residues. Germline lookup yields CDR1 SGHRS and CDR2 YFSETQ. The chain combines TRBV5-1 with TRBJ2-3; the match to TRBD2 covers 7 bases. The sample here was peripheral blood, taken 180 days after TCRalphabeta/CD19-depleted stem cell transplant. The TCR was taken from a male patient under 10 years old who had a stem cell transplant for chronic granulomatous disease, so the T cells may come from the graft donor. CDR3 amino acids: CASSLVAGVITDTQYF. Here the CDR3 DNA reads TGCGCCAGCAGCTTGGTCGCGGGAGTGATCACAGATACGCAGTATTTT.